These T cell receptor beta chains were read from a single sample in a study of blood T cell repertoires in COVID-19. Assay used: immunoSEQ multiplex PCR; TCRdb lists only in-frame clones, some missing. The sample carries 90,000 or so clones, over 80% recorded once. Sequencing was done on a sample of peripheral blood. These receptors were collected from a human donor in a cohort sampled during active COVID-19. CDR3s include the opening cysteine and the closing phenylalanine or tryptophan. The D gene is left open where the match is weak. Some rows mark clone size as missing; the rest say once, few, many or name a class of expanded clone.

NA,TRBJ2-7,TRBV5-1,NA,CASSSETDEQYF
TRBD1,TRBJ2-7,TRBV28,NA,CASSGTGEAYEQYF
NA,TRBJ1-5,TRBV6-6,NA,CASSSHRVQQPQHF
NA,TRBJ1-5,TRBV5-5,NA,CASSLVPDEGGHQPQHF
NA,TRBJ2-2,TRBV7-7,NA,CASSLSRVLGDTGELFF
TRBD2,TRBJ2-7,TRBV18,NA,CASSQGTSGRNEQYF
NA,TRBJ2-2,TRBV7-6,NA,CASRLSVSGELFF
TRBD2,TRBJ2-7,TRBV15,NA,CATSRGEAGGQGEQYF
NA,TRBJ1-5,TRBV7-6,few,CASSVGSGGNQPQHF
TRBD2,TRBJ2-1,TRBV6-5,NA,CASSYSSSGSYNEQFF
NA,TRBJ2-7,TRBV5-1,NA,CASSLTGYEQYF
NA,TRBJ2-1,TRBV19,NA,CASSTSAGLYNEQFF
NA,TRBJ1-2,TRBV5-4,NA,CASSTGQPTANYGYTF
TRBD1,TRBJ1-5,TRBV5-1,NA,CASRPGGGNQPQHF
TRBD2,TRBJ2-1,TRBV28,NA,CASSFPTSGRDNEQFF
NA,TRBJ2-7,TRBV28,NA,CASSSGVKAYEQYF
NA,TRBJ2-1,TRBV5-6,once,CASSLKRGFGYNEQFF
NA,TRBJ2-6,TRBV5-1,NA,CASSLGDRLWANVLTF
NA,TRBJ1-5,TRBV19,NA,CASSRGGRGDVWNQPQHF
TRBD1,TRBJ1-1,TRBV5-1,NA,CASAQGSEAFF
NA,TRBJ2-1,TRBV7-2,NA,CASSLASREQFF
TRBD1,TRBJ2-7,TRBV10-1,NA,CASSLPWDSVHASYEQYF
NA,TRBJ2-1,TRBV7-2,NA,CASSPGSIGYNEQFF
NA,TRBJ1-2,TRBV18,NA,CASSPRRDYGYTF
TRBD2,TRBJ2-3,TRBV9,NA,CASSPRLAGADTQYF
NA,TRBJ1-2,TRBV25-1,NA,CASSEYPREEMAHGYTF
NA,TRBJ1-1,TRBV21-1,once,CASSTGTGATEAFF
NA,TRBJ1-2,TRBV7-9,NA,CASSLGSGYGYTF